This T cell receptor (beta chain) was obtained from a study of vaccination and CD4 T cells after COVID-19. Looking at the study overall: The authors exposed cells to overlapping spike peptides derived from SARS-CoV-2, HCoV-NL63, HCoV-OC43 and HCoV-229E.

The table lists this clonotype with a count of one. Its antigen is unknown. Sequence data for DNA of cultured CD4+ T cells were generated by the Oncomine TCR Beta short-read assay. TCRdb processed the PCR reads anew with MiXCR; each CDR3 protein has one entry. The data hold about 21,000 distinct CDR3 sequences, with under 70% observed a single time. This CDR3 has 15 residues. Germline CDR1 DFQATT, CDR2 SNEGSKA (reference sequence). The junction had 5 bases not matched to a gene; V was cut back by 1 base and J by 0 bases. Treatment defined: roughly 11-day PBMC culture with coronavirus spike peptide pools or control peptides (ViraFEST assay).

The chain combines TRBV20-1 with TRBJ1-1; 7 positions agree with TRBD1. The sequenced material came from CD4+ T cells from blood, cultured in vitro. The receptor was derived from a human donor who had recovered from COVID-19. This chain's CDR3 is CSARVRDRLNTEAFF. CDR3 nucleotides: TGCAGTGCTAGAGTGCGGGACAGACTGAACACTGAAGCTTTCTTT.